The 22 T cell receptor beta chains in this list originate from one sample, sequenced in a study of T-cell reconstitution after alpha-beta-depleted transplantation in children. Preparation of the TCRbeta library used unique molecular identifiers. A single record per CDR3 protein comes from TCRdb applying MiXCR to the PCR reads. Found here are about 500,000 distinct CDR3 sequences, 32% of them singletons; the top ten hold 2% to 3%. This material consisted of PBMCs from the stem cell graft donor, taken from the stem cell graft. The origin of the receptors is a human donor who donated a stem cell graft to a child with aplastic anemia.

V usage is TRBV4-3 and J usage is TRBJ1-4, with D perhaps TRBD1 (5 bases). V was clipped by 3 bases and J by 4 bases, with 15 bases between them. The CDR3 covers 16 residues. Germline V gene sequence: CDR1 LGHNA, CDR2 YSLEER. CDR3 sequence (DNA): TGCGCCAGCAGCCACGTGCAGGGTCCGGGTAATGAAAAACTGTTTTTT. Encoded protein: CASSHVQGPGNEKLFF.

The rearrangement links TRBV20-1 to TRBJ1-2; no reliable D call. The CDR3 covers 15 residues. Between the trimmed V and J ends, which lost 5 bases and 2 bases, there was a span of 18 bases. Germline V gives CDR1 DFQATT, CDR2 SNEGSKA (reference sequence). CDR3 bases: TGCAGTGCTCCCTTAGATTTTTCAGAGAACTATGGCTACACCTTC. Protein: CSAPLDFSENYGYTF.

The genes are TRBV9 and TRBJ2-7, with D maybe TRBD2 (6 bases). Germline CDR1 is SGDLS and CDR2 is YYNGEE. The CDR3 length is 15 residues. V lost 0 bases, J lost 0 bases, and 10 bases lay in between. The DNA of the CDR3 is TGTGCCAGCAGCGTAGGGGGACTTCCCTCCTACGAGCAGTACTTC. It encodes CASSVGGLPSYEQYF.

The sample holds a few counts of this clonotype. The chain joins TRBV7-8 to TRBJ2-5; a weak D match, TRBD2 (6 bases). Germline-derived CDR1 and CDR2 are SGHVS and FQNEAQ. V shed 1 base and J shed 14 bases, with 17 bases lying between them. This CDR3 has 13 residues. The CDR3 protein is CASSLEASEKQYF. The CDR3 coding sequence is TGTGCCAGCAGCTTAGAGGCTAGCGAGAAGCAATACTTC.

The chain couples TRBV7-9 to TRBJ2-7; 8 bases agree with TRBD1. Trimming removed 3 bases from V and 5 bases from J; junction bases left unmatched: 9. This CDR3 is 15 amino acids long. Germline CDR1 reads SEHNR; CDR2 reads FQNEAQ (reference sequence). DNA of the CDR3: TGTGCCAGCAGCTTGCCGCGGACAGGGTCCCACGAGCAGTACTTC. It is translated as CASSLPRTGSHEQYF.

This clonotype was detected a few times. The V and J genes are TRBV29-1 and TRBJ1-2; D not resolved. The germline V gene encodes CDR1 SQVTM and CDR2 ANQGSEA. The CDR3 runs 11 residues. Trimming removed 7 bases from V and 7 bases from J, with 13 bases in between. In DNA, the CDR3 is TGCAGCGCCGTCTCCGGGAGTGGCTACACCTTC. Encoded protein: CSAVSGSGYTF.

This clonotype was seen a few times. The V call is TRBV12-3 or TRBV12-4, the J call TRBJ1-1, with 7 bases aligning to TRBD1. Trimming took 5 bases from V and 2 from J; bases not matched to a gene: 8. The CDR3 runs 15 residues. This CDR3 reads CASSHRTGPNTEAFF. DNA of the CDR3: TGTGCCAGCAGTCATCGGACAGGACCAAACACTGAAGCTTTCTTT.

The rearrangement joins TRBV10-3 to TRBJ1-1; maybe TRBD1 (5 bases). Germline V gives CDR1 ENHRY, CDR2 SYGVKD. V gave up 6 bases and J gave up 1 base, with 9 bases separating them. The CDR3 is made up of 13 amino acids. The CDR3 DNA sequence: TGTGCCATCAGCGCGACAGAGAACACTGAAGCTTTCTTT. Amino acids: CAISATENTEAFF.

This rearrangement joins TRBV9 to TRBJ1-1; D uncertain. The V and J ends lost 0 bases and 0 bases respectively, with 12 bases between them. Germline V gene data show CDR1 as SGDLS and CDR2 as YYNGEE. CDR3 length: 16 residues. The CDR3 spells CASSVASGRLNTEAFF. The CDR3 DNA is TGTGCCAGCAGCGTAGCTTCCGGCAGGTTGAACACTGAAGCTTTCTTT.

The chain is built from TRBV5-1 and TRBJ2-5, with TRBD1 matching 9 bases. The CDR3 runs 16 residues. J lost 5 bases, V lost 3 bases, and 11 bases had no gene match. Germline V lookup: CDR1 SGHRS, CDR2 YFSETQ. The CDR3 sequence is CASSWKGQGNGETQYF. As DNA, the CDR3 is TGCGCCAGCAGCTGGAAGGGACAGGGAAACGGGGAGACCCAGTACTTC. Full variable domain (missing parts from reference TRBV5-1 and TRBJ2-5): KAGVTQTPRYLIKTRGQQVTLSCSPISGHRSVSWYQQTPGQGLQFLFEYFSETQRNKGNFPGRFSGRQFSNSRSEMNVSTLELGDSALYLCASSWKGQGNGETQYFGPGTRLLVL.

The V call is TRBV20-1, the J call TRBJ2-7; 12 bases map to TRBD2. CDR3 size: 14 residues. Germline trimming cut 5 bases from V and 5 bases from J; bases unmatched to any gene: 7. The germline V gene encodes CDR1 DFQATT and CDR2 SNEGSKA (reference sequence). The CDR3 DNA reads TGCAGTGCTCCAACTAGCGGGAGGATCGACGAGCAGTACTTC. It encodes CSAPTSGRIDEQYF.

V is TRBV29-1 and J is TRBJ1-1; 7 nucleotides agree with TRBD1. The CDR3 sequence is 18 residues long. The V gene's germline CDR1 is SQVTM and CDR2 ANQGSEA. Losses at the gene ends were 5 bases for V and 1 base for J; bases not matched to a gene: 19. This chain's CDR3 is CSVLLLRQGVFENTEAFF. The CDR3 nucleotides are TGCAGCGTTCTCTTGCTAAGGCAGGGGGTCTTCGAGAACACTGAAGCTTTCTTT.

This sequence joins TRBV11-2 and TRBJ1-1; 10 positions agree with TRBD1. The V segment lost 4 bases and the J segment 2 bases; nucleotides outside the gene matches: 7. The CDR3 is 16 residues long. From germline, CDR1 is SGHAT and CDR2 FQNNGV. Here the CDR3 reads CASSSWTGGPNTEAFF. In nucleotides, the CDR3 is TGTGCCAGCAGCTCCTGGACAGGGGGACCAAACACTGAAGCTTTCTTT.

This clonotype was seen a handful of times. CDR3 sequence: CSAGPDRGNYGYTF. The CDR3 bases are TGCAGTGCTGGCCCCGACAGGGGTAACTATGGCTACACCTTC. The chain recombines TRBV20-1 with TRBJ1-2; 8 bases align to TRBD1. V dropped 5 bases and J dropped 1; count of bases not matched to a gene: 6. Germline V gene sequence: CDR1 DFQATT, CDR2 SNEGSKA (reference sequence). The CDR3 runs 14 residues.

This clonotype has only a few counts. The J gene is TRBJ2-3, the V gene TRBV15; tentative D call: TRBD1 (5 bases). This CDR3 spans 15 amino acids. V was cut by 0 bases and J by 3 bases, with 10 bases left in between. Per germline, CDR1 LNHNV and CDR2 YYDKDF (reference sequence). In DNA, the CDR3 is TGTGCCACCAGCAGAGATACATCAGGGACAGATACGCAGTATTTT. Protein: CATSRDTSGTDTQYF.

This clonotype was counted a few times. This chain's CDR3 is CASSLDRQKLFF. CDR3 DNA: TGTGCCAGCTCACTAGATCGGCAAAAACTGTTTTTT. The chain combines TRBV18 with TRBJ1-4; D unresolved. The CDR3 length is 12 residues. The germline CDR1 and CDR2 sequences are KGHSH and LQKENI. V was trimmed by 4 bases and J by 9 bases, leaving 9 bases between them. Supplemented by reference TRBV18 and TRBJ1-4, the full variable domain reads NAGVMQNPRHLVRRRGQEARLRCSPMKGHSHVYWYRQLPEEGLKFMVYLQKENIIDESGMPKERFSAEFPKEGPSILRIQQVVRGDSAAYFCASSLDRQKLFFGSGTQLSVL.

CDR3 nucleotide sequence: TGTGCCAGCACACCACAGGGACCTACTCCCGGGGAGCTGTTTTTT. This translates into CASTPQGPTPGELFF. V usage is TRBV7-9 and J usage is TRBJ2-2, with a weak D call TRBD1 (6 bases). CDR3 length: 15 amino acids. Germline loops: CDR1 SEHNR, CDR2 FQNEAQ (reference sequence). V was clipped by 7 bases and J by 6 bases, with 18 bases between them. The variable domain in full, completed from reference TRBV7-9 and TRBJ2-2, reads DTGVSQNPRHKITKRGQNVTFRCDPISEHNRLYWYRQTLGQGPEFLTYFQNEAQLEKSRLLSDRFSAERPKGSFSTLEIQRTEQGDSAMYLCASTPQGPTPGELFFGEGSRLTVL.

In its sample, this clonotype was seen a few times. The CDR3 region has the DNA TGTGCCACCAGTGATAGGGGGGATTCGGGCGGTGGAGATACGCAGTATTTT. Translated, it gives CATSDRGDSGGGDTQYF. The J gene is TRBJ2-3, the V gene TRBV24-1; D possibly matches TRBD1 or TRBD2 (6 bases each). Germline-derived CDR1 and CDR2 are KGHDR and SFDVKD. V dropped 3 bases and J dropped 5 bases, with 20 bases sitting between them. There are 17 residues in the CDR3.

This clonotype occurred once. The chain uses TRBV6-1 and TRBJ1-5; D not certain. V dropped 6 bases and J dropped 0 bases, with 15 bases sitting between them. The CDR3 consists of 16 residues. Germline V gene sequence: CDR1 MNHNS, CDR2 SASEGT. CDR3 loop: CASSFQVLHSNQPQHF. The CDR3 bases are TGTGCCAGCAGCTTTCAGGTTCTTCATAGCAATCAGCCCCAGCATTTT.

J is TRBJ1-2 and V is TRBV7-8, with TRBD1 matching over 8 bases. The CDR3 totals 18 residues. V lost 5 bases to trimming and J lost 4 bases; unmatched junction nucleotides: 18. The germline CDR1 and CDR2 sequences are SGHVS and FQNEAQ. The CDR3 DNA is TGTGCCAGCAGCCCGGGACAGGCCCGTCTTTTGTTGGGCTATGGCTACACCTTC. As protein: CASSPGQARLLLGYGYTF.

This clonotype was seen at least ten times. The V and J genes are TRBV28 and TRBJ2-7, with D perhaps matching TRBD2 (7 bases). The V and J ends lost 3 bases and 3 bases respectively, with 18 bases between them. Germline values: CDR1 MDHEN, CDR2 SYDVKM. The CDR3 consists of 16 residues. The CDR3 region has the DNA TGTGCCAGCAGTTTCGCCGGGGGGAGGGGGAGCTACGAGCAGTACTTC. Translation gives CASSFAGGRGSYEQYF. Using reference TRBV28 and TRBJ2-7 for the parts outside the CDR3, the full variable domain is DVKVTQSSRYLVKRTGEKVFLECVQDMDHENMFWYRQDPGLGLRLIYFSYDVKMKEKGDIPEGYSVSREKKERFSLILESASTNQTSMYLCASSFAGGRGSYEQYFGPGTRLTVT.

The chain joins TRBV6-5 to TRBJ2-2, with 16 nucleotides matching TRBD2. This CDR3 is 18 amino acids long. The V gene's germline CDR1 is MNHEY and CDR2 SVGAGI. V was pared by 0 bases and J by 4 bases, with 2 bases of the junction left unmatched. CDR3 nucleotide sequence: TGTGCCAGCAGTTACTCCGGGACTAGCGGGAGGGTCACCGGGGAGCTGTTTTTT. It specifies CASSYSGTSGRVTGELFF.